Listed here is a single T cell receptor beta chain. No antigen is known for it. The authors ran a second PCR of 7 to 11 cycles using a sample-barcoded 5' primer and a J-beta primer mix. TCRdb recomputed calls from the 5' RACE reads with MiXCR, one row per CDR3 protein. The data show some 900,000 distinct CDR3 sequences, around 48% seen once. This record comes from a study of blood T cells in healthy people across ages. Study at large: Template-switching capture recovered about one barcoded beta molecule per two T cells.

Study observations and caveats: One million T cells yielded diversity estimates that were considered underestimates. A roughly linear fall in TCR beta diversity per million T cells was seen with increasing age.

This CDR3 has 16 residues. The germline V gene encodes CDR1 MNHEY and CDR2 SVGAGI. PBMCs, at least 6 million per sample, were isolated. The chain recombines TRBV6-5 with TRBJ2-5, with 10 bases aligning to TRBD2. The DNA matches TRBJ2-7 better at its end, which makes the J call doubtful. Sequenced: blood. This sequence originates from a man aged 30-40 years in good health. Here the CDR3 reads CASSYSTTSGVYEQYF. In DNA form, the CDR3 reads TGTGCCAGCAGTTACTCGACAACTAGCGGGGTCTACGAGCAGTACTTC.